The 9 T cell receptor beta chains given below trace back to one sample, sequenced in a study of patients with pleural tuberculosis. From the reads, TCRdb called clonotypes with MiXCR, one entry per CDR3 protein. The sample consists of 29,000 or so distinct CDR3 sequences, 15% to 20% of them appearing once. The sample consisted of peripheral blood. The receptors come from a human donor with pleural tuberculosis.

This clonotype has ten or more counts. The chain employs TRBV6-2 or TRBV6-3 and TRBJ1-5, with TRBD1 identical over 7 bases. The junction had 10 bases not matched to a gene; V was cut back by 6 bases and J by 5 bases. The CDR3 runs to 15 residues. Germline V gene lookup returns CDR1 MNHEY and CDR2 SVGEGT. CDR3 nucleotides: TGTGCCAGCAGCCCCCAGACAGGGCGAGATCAGCCCCAGCATTTT. Protein product: CASSPQTGRDQPQHF.

The chain links TRBV28 to TRBJ2-1, with a possible D match to TRBD2 (6 bases). Germline loops: CDR1 MDHEN, CDR2 SYDVKM. The CDR3 runs to 13 residues. V shed 5 bases and J shed 8 bases, with 13 bases lying between them. CDR3 region: CASSPPSGDEQFF. CDR3 DNA: TGTGCCAGCAGTCCTCCGTCGGGGGATGAGCAGTTCTTC. The full variable domain, with the rest looked up from reference TRBV28 and TRBJ2-1, is DVKVTQSSRYLVKRTGEKVFLECVQDMDHENMFWYRQDPGLGLRLIYFSYDVKMKEKGDIPEGYSVSREKKERFSLILESASTNQTSMYLCASSPPSGDEQFFGPGTRLTVL.

This clonotype was seen at least ten times. V usage is TRBV11-2 and J usage is TRBJ2-7; perhaps D is TRBD1 or TRBD2 (5 bases each). The CDR3 length is 14 residues. Trimming shortened V by 5 bases and J by 2 bases, and 13 bases separated the two germline ends. CDR1 is SGHAT and CDR2 is FQNNGV in the germline V gene. CDR3 protein: CASSQGTVPYEQYF. The CDR3 bases are TGTGCCAGCAGCCAAGGGACGGTCCCCTACGAGCAGTACTTC.

By sample fraction, this clonotype is medium-sized. This chain links TRBV28 with TRBJ1-2; no firm D call. The CDR3 length is 13 residues. The germline V and J ends were trimmed by 8 bases and 8 bases, with 18 bases remaining between them. Per germline, CDR1 MDHEN and CDR2 SYDVKM. The chain's CDR3 is CASGIGSWLGYTF. CDR3 nucleotide sequence: TGTGCCAGCGGAATCGGGTCATGGTTAGGCTACACCTTC.

This clonotype was seen at least ten times. In this CDR3 the conserved last residue, phenylalanine or tryptophan, is missing, so a read error is likely. The chain links TRBV5-1 to TRBJ2-3; D is unclear. The CDR3 has 14 residues. The germline V and J ends were trimmed by 6 bases and 7 bases, with 18 bases remaining between them. Germline values: CDR1 SGHRS, CDR2 YFSETQ. The CDR3 is CASTPLDGKHTQYL. The CDR3 nucleotides are TGCGCCAGCACCCCATTGGACGGAAAGCATACGCAGTATCTT.

In the case of this clonotype: A read error is possible here, since a much larger clone lies one base away. V is TRBV29-1 and J is TRBJ2-7, with TRBD1 matching over 10 bases. This CDR3 is 13 amino acids long. Germline V gene sequence: CDR1 SQVTM, CDR2 ANQGSEA. CDR3: CSVAGTGVYGQYF. The DNA of the CDR3 is TGCAGCGTTGCCGGGACAGGGGTCTACGGGCAGTACTTC.

This clonotype was counted at least ten times. The rearrangement links TRBV6-1 to TRBJ2-1; D unresolved. The CDR3 sequence is 14 residues long. The V and J ends lost 8 bases and 0 bases respectively, with 11 bases between them. Germline CDR1 reads MNHNS; CDR2 reads SASEGT. This CDR3 reads CASGQAVSYNEQFF. CDR3 bases: TGTGCCAGCGGCCAGGCCGTCTCCTACAATGAGCAGTTCTTC.

The table lists this clonotype with many counts. This chain uses TRBV3-1 with TRBJ1-4, with 7 bases identical to TRBD1. The trim removed 2 bases at V and 11 bases at J, leaving 8 bases unmatched. Germline V gene lookup returns CDR1 LGHDT and CDR2 YNNKEL (reference sequence). CDR3 length equals 14 residues. For the CDR3, the DNA is TGTGCCAGCAGCCAACGGGACAGCCGAGAGAAACTGTTTTTT. This gives the protein CASSQRDSREKLFF.

At least ten counts were recorded for this clonotype. The CDR3 loop is CASSRQGHAGELFF. The DNA for the CDR3 is TGTGCCAGCAGTCGACAGGGTCACGCCGGGGAGCTGTTTTTT. The chain links TRBV12-3 or TRBV12-4 to TRBJ2-2, with 7 nucleotides matching TRBD1. The CDR3 spans 14 residues. Unmatched junction bases numbered 6, after V lost 5 bases and J lost 6 bases.